A single sample is the source of the 10 T cell receptor beta chains below, sequenced in a study of OX40 agonist ivuxolimab in advanced cancers. Libraries came from the immunoSEQ multiplex PCR assay. The table was pulled from immuneACCESS by TCRdb, which kept in-frame rearrangements only. Such tables lose some clones; where checked, under half of the loss comes from unresolved V genes, and the rest has no known cause. The sample includes approximately 44,000 clones, with roughly 84% observed a single time. In total, the top ten clones hold around 2.5% of the sample. The specimen was CD4+ or CD8+ T cells sorted from blood, collected in a trial of the OX40 agonist ivuxolimab. Source of these receptors: an adult with an advanced solid tumor such as melanoma, head and neck, liver or kidney cancer.

The CDR3 is CASSLGTGNSPLHF. The CDR3 nucleotides are TGCGCCAGCAGCTTGGGGACAGGGAATTCACCCCTCCACTTT. The rearrangement uses TRBV5-1 and TRBJ1-6; TRBD1 matches at 8 bases. Germline CDR1 and CDR2: SGHRS and YFSETQ. There are 14 residues in the CDR3. V lost 0 bases, J lost 7 bases, and 0 bases stayed unmatched. The complete variable domain, with remaining parts taken from reference TRBV5-1 and TRBJ1-6, reads KAGVTQTPRYLIKTRGQQVTLSCSPISGHRSVSWYQQTPGQGLQFLFEYFSETQRNKGNFPGRFSGRQFSNSRSEMNVSTLELGDSALYLCASSLGTGNSPLHFGNGTRLTVT.

V usage is TRBV6-6 and J usage is TRBJ2-7; a possible D gene is TRBD2 (5 bases). Germline V gene lookup returns CDR1 MNHNY and CDR2 SVGAGI (reference sequence). The CDR3 is 15 amino acids. V was cut by 2 bases and J by 7 bases, with 18 bases left in between. CDR3 sequence reads: CASSYRRPDSGEQYF. CDR3 in DNA: TGTGCCAGCAGTTACCGGAGGCCGGATTCGGGGGAGCAGTACTTC.

The rearrangement links TRBV7-6 to TRBJ2-7; D is possibly TRBD1 (5 bases). V gave up 1 base and J gave up 5 bases, with 12 bases separating them. Germline V gene data show CDR1 as SGHVS and CDR2 as FNYEAQ. The CDR3 runs to 14 residues. The CDR3 DNA follows: TGTGCCAGCAGCTTAGGTACAGGAATCGACGAGCAGTACTTC. This codes for CASSLGTGIDEQYF.

The genes are TRBV10-2 and TRBJ2-1; a weak D match, TRBD2 (6 bases). The ends were cut back, 7 bases at V and 6 bases at J, with 10 bases in the middle. Germline CDR1 is WSHSY and CDR2 is SAAADI. CDR3 length: 12 amino acids. The CDR3 nucleotides are TGCGCCAGCACCCGGGGGTCCAATGAGCAGTTCTTC. Its protein product is CASTRGSNEQFF.

The chain has TRBV4-2 and TRBJ1-2, with a weak D call TRBD1 (6 bases). CDR3 length equals 14 residues. V dropped 5 bases and J dropped 7 bases, with 17 bases sitting between them. The V gene's germline CDR1 is LGHNA and CDR2 YNFKEQ. This chain's CDR3 is CASSSRGARSGYTF. Written as DNA, the CDR3 is TGTGCCAGCAGCTCGAGGGGGGCGCGATCTGGCTACACCTTC.

The chain uses TRBV30 and TRBJ1-6; 11 bases line up with TRBD1. Losses at the gene ends were 5 bases for V and 7 bases for J; bases not matched to a gene: 1. This CDR3 contains 13 residues. CDR1 is GTSNPN, CDR2 SVGIG, per germline (reference sequence). The CDR3 DNA reads TGTGCCTGGGGGACAGGGGGAAATTCACCCCTCCACTTT. Protein: CAWGTGGNSPLHF.

The sample holds a few counts of this clone. This sequence joins TRBV5-1 and TRBJ2-1, with TRBD2 matching over 10 bases. Losses at the gene ends were 4 bases for V and 12 bases for J; bases not matched to a gene: 10. CDR3 length equals 14 residues. Germline CDR1 and CDR2: SGHRS and YFSETQ. CDR3: CASSGERGGLGQFF. The CDR3 DNA follows: TGCGCCAGCAGCGGCGAGCGGGGGGGCCTGGGGCAGTTCTTC.

This chain links TRBV7-9 with TRBJ2-7; 7 nucleotides line up with TRBD2. This CDR3 comprises 18 residues. Germline V gene data show CDR1 as SEHNR and CDR2 as FQNEAQ (reference sequence). J gave up 1 base and V 5 bases, and 17 bases lay outside the gene matches. DNA for the CDR3: TGTGCCAGCAGCCATTCAAATAAAGCTAGCGGCGAATCCTACGAGCAGTACTTC. Amino acids: CASSHSNKASGESYEQYF.

This chain uses TRBV5-1 with TRBJ1-2, with D maybe TRBD1 (6 bases). The V gene lost 0 bases and the J gene lost 0 bases, with 12 bases spanning the gap. This CDR3 region has 16 residues. Germline-derived CDR1 and CDR2 are SGHRS and YFSETQ. The CDR3 region has the DNA TGCGCCAGCAGCTTGGGACCCGGACAGACTAACTATGGCTACACCTTC. The encoded protein is CASSLGPGQTNYGYTF.

This clone was detected once. The rearrangement links TRBV19 to TRBJ1-5; D unresolved. The CDR3 has 15 residues. The V end lost 3 bases, the J end lost 6 bases, and 15 bases lay between the germline ends. Germline loops: CDR1 LNHDA, CDR2 SQIVND (reference sequence). This chain's CDR3 is CASSMGSEVSQPQHF. CDR3 DNA sequence: TGTGCCAGTAGTATGGGCAGTGAAGTGAGTCAGCCCCAGCATTTT.